The T cell receptor beta chain under discussion was sequenced for a study of T cells in localized non-small cell lung cancer (dated by TCRdb to about 2020). For the study in its entirety: T cell repertoires of 200 to 250 early-stage NSCLC patients were analyzed, with tumors being compared against uninvolved tumor-adjacent lungs. The cohort consisted of 236 treatment-naive NSCLC patients whose localized lung tumors had been resected. Of the NSCLC patients, about 130 were male and about a hundred were female, and the mean age was approximately 69 years. Broader findings and caveats from the paper: Because the study design was exploratory, TCR variables were selected using unadjusted p-values without false-discovery rate correction. Uninvolved tumor-adjacent lung showed the highest T cell clonality, higher than tumor, which suggests more focused antigenic responses in the uninvolved tumor-adjacent lung. Longer overall survival was associated with higher blood T cell density, whereas shorter survival was associated with higher adjacent-lung clonality. Because multi-region sequencing of the tumors was not done, intratumor heterogeneity could not be ruled out. A median of about 53 of the top 100 tumor clones were detected in paired uninvolved adjacent lung, and some 29 of these tumor clones were also found among the top 100 clones of the paired uninvolved adjacent lung.

At diagnosis, peripheral blood, uninvolved tumor-adjacent lung and tumor were collected and stored as a combination of fresh-frozen and FFPE material. For TCR repertoire profiling, the blood samples were analyzed as peripheral blood mononuclear cells. The CDR3, from cysteine to phenylalanine, totals 16 residues. Left in the record is the CDR3 DNA by itself, 48 bases read in frame from the first base. For CDR1 and CDR2, the germline V gene lists SGDLS and YYNGEE. For this chain, trimming is 4 bases at the V end and 4 bases at the J end, and the number of junction bases without a gene match is 8. TCR beta CDR3 regions were sequenced from DNA using the immunoSEQ Assay. The published analysis was carried out like this. To compute T cell density, TCR beta template counts were normalized to usable DNA, which was estimated by amplifying housekeeping genes. Richness was estimated using the preseqR package, with extrapolation to 400,000 templates for PBMC samples and to 120,000 templates for tissue samples. Clonality was defined as one minus Pielou's evenness. Tissue-enriched TCRs were identified by differential abundance testing using productive amino-acid clonotypes, minimum total count 5 and alpha 0.1. Repertoire overlap between compartments was quantified with the Jaccard Index and Morisita Overlap Index. GLIPH grouped TCR beta CDR3s together with public tetramer-defined viral CDR3s, and a viral motif had to include at least three viral sequences and also show V-gene enrichment. The source is immuneACCESS, and TCRdb retained only in-frame sequences with V and J called. Part of the clones is not carried over; for the studies checked, unresolved V genes explain less than half of this, and the remainder is unexplained. V and J calls and clone size are given by that table; D and trimming were obtained from the DNA. Counted in this sample were under 50,000 clones; roughly 90% of them appeared once. About 5.4% of the sample lies in the top ten.

A word on this clone: No antigen is known for it. No much larger clone exists at a distance of one base, and base qualities are not known.

This chain joins TRBV9 to TRBJ2-2, and 9 bases in between align with TRBD1. This TCR derives from a male donor aged 60 or older with stage II lung adenocarcinoma. Sequenced here: peripheral blood mononuclear cells, sampled before any cancer treatment. The CDR3: CASSPSGQGITGELFF. The DNA reads TGTGCCAGCAGCCCCTCAGGACAGGGGATCACCGGGGAGCTGTTTTTT.